These 25 T cell receptor beta chains were all obtained from the same sample, sequenced in a study of T cell responses to AZD1222 COVID-19 vaccine. Sequencing was performed with immunoSEQ multiplex PCR; in TCRdb, only in-frame clones are kept and a portion is missing. The sample includes 110,000 to 150,000 clones, nearly 95% of them seen just once. The sequences come from peripheral blood, collected on day 0 of AZD1222 vaccination. All receptors derive from an adult in good health.

The CDR3 is CASSRGTYEQYF. Here the CDR3 DNA reads TGTGCCAGCAGCCGCGGGACCTACGAGCAGTACTTC. The rearrangement uses TRBV7-8 and TRBJ2-7, with D possibly TRBD2 on 6 matching bases. V lost 5 bases and J lost 2, with 7 bases in between. This CDR3 region has 12 residues. Germline V lookup: CDR1 SGHVS, CDR2 FQNEAQ.

The gene calls are TRBV28 and TRBJ2-1, with 13 nucleotides matching TRBD2. This CDR3 contains 16 residues. Germline CDR1 MDHEN, CDR2 SYDVKM. After removal of 5 bases from V and 4 bases from J, the junction contained 5 bases not matched to a gene. In DNA form, the CDR3 reads TGTGCCAGCAGTCCTCAACTAGCGGGAGGGTACAATGAGCAGTTCTTC. Residues: CASSPQLAGGYNEQFF.

The gene calls are TRBV3-1 (or the pseudogene TRBV3-2) and TRBJ2-3; weak D call: TRBD1 (5 bases). CDR3 length: 17 amino acids. Germline V gives CDR1 LGHDT, CDR2 YNNKEL (reference sequence). V was cut by 1 base and J by 0 bases, with 14 bases left in between. The CDR3 sequence is CASSQALVGASTDTQYF. The DNA for the CDR3 is TGTGCCAGCAGCCAAGCCCTGGTAGGGGCTAGCACAGATACGCAGTATTTT.

This chain connects TRBV7-9 to TRBJ1-1, with D perhaps TRBD1 (5 bases). V was shortened by 6 bases and J by 1 base, with 9 bases between the two germline ends. Germline CDR1 and CDR2: SEHNR and FQNEAQ (reference sequence). This CDR3 has 13 amino acids. CDR3 nucleotides: TGTGCCAGCAGGTTGACAGAGAACACTGAAGCTTTCTTT. Residues: CASRLTENTEAFF. The variable domain in full, completed from reference TRBV7-9 and TRBJ1-1, reads DTGVSQNPRHKITKRGQNVTFRCDPISEHNRLYWYRQTLGQGPEFLTYFQNEAQLEKSRLLSDRFSAERPKGSFSTLEIQRTEQGDSAMYLCASRLTENTEAFFGQGTRLTVV.

The chain employs TRBV30 and TRBJ1-6; the match to TRBD1 covers 8 bases. Trimming removed 3 bases from V and 9 bases from J; junction bases left unmatched: 10. CDR1 and CDR2 from the germline V gene are GTSNPN and SVGIG (reference sequence). The CDR3 loop spans 15 amino acids. CDR3 sequence (DNA): TGTGCCTGGAGCCCCCGGACAGGGCGAGGTTCACCCCTCCACTTT. Protein product: CAWSPRTGRGSPLHF. The variable domain in full, with the rest retrieved from reference TRBV30 and TRBJ1-6, is SQTIHQWPATLVQPVGSPLSLECTVEGTSNPNLYWYRQAAGRGLQLLFYSVGIGQISSEVPQNLSASRPQDRQFILSSKKLLLSDSGFYLCAWSPRTGRGSPLHFGNGTRLTVT.

V usage is TRBV27 and J usage is TRBJ1-6, with a weak D call TRBD1 (6 bases). Germline V gives CDR1 MNHEY, CDR2 SMNVEV (reference sequence). Trimming left V 4 bases short and J 7 bases short, with 14 bases between. CDR3 length equals 15 residues. The CDR3 DNA reads as TGTGCCAGCAGTTCCGCCCAGGGGCGGAATTCACCCCTCCACTTT. This sequence encodes CASSSAQGRNSPLHF.

CDR3 sequence: CASSVGGTEAFF. CDR3 nucleotides: TGTGCCAGCAGTGTTGGAGGGACTGAAGCTTTCTTT. This sequence joins TRBV2 and TRBJ1-1; D not certain. This CDR3 spans 12 amino acids. With 4 bases removed from V and 5 bases from J, the gap between germline ends came to 8 bases. The V gene's germline CDR1 is SNHLY and CDR2 FYNNEI.

CDR3 sequence: CASSLGDRFYNEQFF. In DNA, the CDR3 is TGCGCCAGCAGCTTGGGGGACAGGTTCTACAATGAGCAGTTCTTC. The gene calls are TRBV5-1 and TRBJ2-1, with 8 bases matching TRBD1. This CDR3 region has 15 residues. V was pared by 0 bases and J by 3 bases, with 2 bases of the junction left unmatched. CDR1 is SGHRS, CDR2 YFSETQ, per germline. Full variable domain (rest looked up from reference TRBV5-1 and TRBJ2-1): KAGVTQTPRYLIKTRGQQVTLSCSPISGHRSVSWYQQTPGQGLQFLFEYFSETQRNKGNFPGRFSGRQFSNSRSEMNVSTLELGDSALYLCASSLGDRFYNEQFFGPGTRLTVL.

The J gene is TRBJ1-1, the V gene TRBV27; TRBD1 matches at 9 bases. V trimming: 2 bases; J trimming: 5 bases; junction bases outside the gene matches: 6. The CDR3 spans 15 residues. Germline-derived CDR1 and CDR2 are MNHEY and SMNVEV (reference sequence). The CDR3, as DNA: TGTGCCAGCAGTTTAACAGGGGGCAAGTGGACTGAAGCTTTCTTT. Amino acid sequence: CASSLTGGKWTEAFF.

This clone was counted a single time. J is TRBJ2-1 and V is TRBV27; 12 positions match TRBD2. The V gene end was trimmed by 5 bases and the J gene end by 3 bases; junction bases not matched to a gene: 8. Germline CDR1 and CDR2: MNHEY and SMNVEV (reference sequence). This CDR3 is built from 17 residues. CDR3 nucleotide sequence: TGTGCCAGCAGTCCCCTCGAGACTAGCGGGAGCTACAATGAGCAGTTCTTC. It encodes CASSPLETSGSYNEQFF.

The genes are TRBV19 and TRBJ1-5; 9 nucleotides match TRBD1. CDR3 length equals 15 residues. Trimming removed 1 base from V and 5 bases from J; junction bases left unmatched: 3. Germline CDR1 reads LNHDA; CDR2 reads SQIVND (reference sequence). CDR3 DNA: TGTGCCAGTAGTATAGCGGGACAGGGACATCAGCCCCAGCATTTT. Translation: CASSIAGQGHQPQHF. Drawing the rest from reference TRBV19 and TRBJ1-5, the complete variable domain is DGGITQSPKYLFRKEGQNVTLSCEQNLNHDAMYWYRQDPGQGLRLIYYSQIVNDFQKGDIAEGYSVSREKKESFPLTVTSAQKNPTAFYLCASSIAGQGHQPQHFGDGTRLSIL.

The rearrangement joins TRBV19 to TRBJ1-2; 9 bases align to TRBD1. CDR1 LNHDA and CDR2 SQIVND come from the germline V gene (reference sequence). This CDR3 contains 14 residues. Trimming cost V 5 bases and J 4 bases; bases outside gene matches: 5. Here the CDR3 reads CASSGRDRVYGYTF. The CDR3 region has the DNA TGTGCCAGTAGTGGGCGGGACAGGGTCTATGGCTACACCTTC.

The DNA of the CDR3 is TGCGCCAGCAGCCTGGGACAGATCAGAGACCTAGGAAACACCATATATTTT. As protein: CASSLGQIRDLGNTIYF. This chain links TRBV5-1 with TRBJ1-3, with 7 bases matching TRBD1. This CDR3 has 17 amino acids. V lost 4 bases to trimming and J lost 4 bases; unmatched junction nucleotides: 14. The germline CDR1 and CDR2 sequences are SGHRS and YFSETQ. The complete variable domain, with remaining parts taken from reference TRBV5-1 and TRBJ1-3, reads KAGVTQTPRYLIKTRGQQVTLSCSPISGHRSVSWYQQTPGQGLQFLFEYFSETQRNKGNFPGRFSGRQFSNSRSEMNVSTLELGDSALYLCASSLGQIRDLGNTIYFGEGSWLTVV.

The chain employs TRBV4-2 and TRBJ2-2; 11 nucleotides match TRBD2. The CDR3 length is 17 residues. Germline CDR1 LGHNA, CDR2 YNFKEQ. Germline trimming cut 2 bases from V and 3 bases from J; bases unmatched to any gene: 5. The CDR3 bases are TGTGCCAGCAGCCAACCACTAGCGGGAGAGGACACCGGGGAGCTGTTTTTT. Protein: CASSQPLAGEDTGELFF.

The rearrangement joins TRBV10-3 to TRBJ2-1; 9 nucleotides agree with TRBD2. Germline CDR1 ENHRY, CDR2 SYGVKD. CDR3 length: 15 amino acids. V lost 4 bases and J lost 5; bases outside the gene matches: 6. As DNA, the CDR3 is TGTGCCATCAGTGCAATAGCTAGCGGGAACAATGAGCAGTTCTTC. Amino acids: CAISAIASGNNEQFF.

The CDR3 spells CASSFRAYEAFF. The DNA for the CDR3 is TGTGCCAGCAGTTTTCGGGCCTATGAAGCTTTCTTT. The genes are TRBV6-2 or TRBV6-3 and TRBJ1-1, with D unresolved. Between the trimmed V and J ends, which lost 4 bases and 7 bases, there was a span of 10 bases. Germline-derived CDR1 and CDR2 are MNHEY and SVGEGT. This CDR3 is 12 amino acids long.

V and J are TRBV11-2 and TRBJ2-5, with 7 bases fitting TRBD2. The CDR3 consists of 16 residues. From germline, CDR1 is SGHAT and CDR2 FQNNGV. Trimming cost V 3 bases and J 5 bases; bases outside gene matches: 12. CDR3 protein: CASSLEHGGSGETQYF. Here the CDR3 DNA reads TGTGCCAGCAGCTTGGAACATGGCGGGAGCGGTGAGACCCAGTACTTC.

As DNA, the CDR3 is TGTGCCAGCAGCCTTAACTTCGGGAGAGATACTGAAGCTTTCTTT. It translates to CASSLNFGRDTEAFF. The chain couples TRBV14 to TRBJ1-1; D remains unclear. The CDR3 is made up of 15 amino acids. V lost 4 bases to trimming and J lost 5 bases, with 17 bases between them. Germline CDR1 is SGHDN and CDR2 is FVKESK.

This clone was seen once. The chain links TRBV5-5 to TRBJ1-2, with TRBD1 as a possible D gene (5 bases). Germline V gene lookup returns CDR1 SGHKS and CDR2 YYEKEE (reference sequence). This CDR3 comprises 14 residues. V dropped 4 bases and J dropped 3 bases, with 13 bases sitting between them. CDR3 sequence (DNA): TGTGCCAGCAGCGCCCTAAGAGGGGACTATGGCTACACCTTC. It codes for CASSALRGDYGYTF. Drawing the rest from reference TRBV5-5 and TRBJ1-2, the complete variable domain is DAGVTQSPTHLIKTRGQQVTLRCSPISGHKSVSWYQQVLGQGPQFIFQYYEKEERGRGNFPDRFSARQFPNYSSELNVNALLLGDSALYLCASSALRGDYGYTFGSGTRLTVV.

The gene calls are TRBV5-1 and TRBJ2-7; 12 nucleotides align to TRBD1. The CDR3 runs 15 residues. The V gene's germline CDR1 is SGHRS and CDR2 YFSETQ. After removal of 4 bases from V and 5 bases from J, the junction contained 7 bases not matched to a gene. The CDR3 nucleotides are TGCGCCAGCAGCCTGAGGGACAGGGGGCTCGACGAGCAGTACTTC. This codes for CASSLRDRGLDEQYF.

This chain joins TRBV6-1 and TRBJ2-2, with D maybe TRBD2 (5 bases). V was cut by 0 bases and J by 5 bases, with 10 bases left in between. The CDR3 is 15 residues long. The V gene's germline CDR1 is MNHNS and CDR2 SASEGT. The CDR3 region is CASSEARAATGELFF. CDR3 nucleotide sequence: TGTGCCAGCAGTGAAGCGCGGGCGGCTACCGGGGAGCTGTTTTTT.

This chain links TRBV7-8 with TRBJ2-1; D is possibly TRBD1 or TRBD2 (5 bases each). Deletions cut 0 bases from V and 8 bases from J, with 11 bases between. Germline V gene sequence: CDR1 SGHVS, CDR2 FQNEAQ. The CDR3 runs 14 residues. Written as DNA, the CDR3 is TGTGCCAGCAGCTTAGCCGGGACCGGGGATGAGCAGTTCTTC. Its translation: CASSLAGTGDEQFF.

The chain couples TRBV7-2 to TRBJ1-3, with D perhaps matching TRBD1 (6 bases). The CDR3 runs 13 residues. Trimming cost V 4 bases and J 4 bases, with 8 bases left between them. CDR1 and CDR2 from the germline V gene are SGHTA and FQGNSA. The CDR3 DNA follows: TGTGCCAGCAGCTCCGACAGGGGAAACACCATATATTTT. It translates to CASSSDRGNTIYF.

V and J are TRBV7-8 and TRBJ2-7, with D perhaps given as TRBD1 or TRBD2 (5 bases each). V lost 5 bases and J 3 bases, leaving 17 bases between the germline ends. The CDR3 extends over 15 amino acids. In germline, CDR1 is SGHVS, CDR2 FQNEAQ. CDR3 DNA: TGTGCCAGCAGCCAAACCGGGACCACTCACTACGAGCAGTACTTC. It encodes CASSQTGTTHYEQYF.

CDR3 sequence (DNA): TGTGCCTGGGCCGGGACAGGGAATCAGCCCCAGCATTTT. It translates to CAWAGTGNQPQHF. This sequence joins TRBV30 and TRBJ1-5, with 9 positions matching TRBD1. The CDR3 runs 13 residues. V shed 5 bases and J 4 bases; nucleotides not matched to a gene: 3. CDR1 and CDR2 from the germline V gene are GTSNPN and SVGIG (reference sequence).